Reported below is one TCR beta chain. Libraries were prepared by immunoSEQ multiplex PCR; TCRdb keeps only in-frame clonotypes and omits some of them. The table lists about 320,000 clones, around 86% of them singletons. This entry is derived from a study of blood T cell repertoires in COVID-19. Study-level information: In each case, the material was cDNA or gDNA derived from T cells, B-cell-depleted T cells, or PBMCs.

V was clipped by 0 bases and J by 3 bases, with 12 bases between them. The CDR3 is 15 residues long. CDR1 MNHEY and CDR2 SVGAGI come from the germline V gene. This chain links TRBV6-5 with TRBJ2-7; D unresolved. This clonotype was sampled from a man in his 60s who had recovered from COVID-19. Sequenced input: PBMCs or T cells enriched from blood (not recorded which). The CDR3 DNA reads as TGTGCCAGCAGTTACTCTTCCAGGTTGGGCTACGAGCAGTACTTC. This codes for CASSYSSRLGYEQYF.